A selection of T cell receptor beta chains follows, all from one sample in a study of beta chain features in type 1 diabetes. Generated by immunoSEQ multiplex PCR, the TCRdb table keeps only in-frame clones and is missing some. The sample holds 200,000 to 250,000 clones, 14% seen once. Sequenced input: naive CD4+ T cells from blood. The receptors stem from a woman between 40 and 55 years old in good health. Each CDR3 is given without its conserved first and last residue.

v_call cdr3_aa
TRBV7-9 ASSPQGGYYGYT
TRBV6-6 ASSYREKLYEQY
TRBV11-1 ASGLQRLSYNEQF
TRBV10-3 AISAGTGGLGQETQY
TRBV9 ASSVGLATYEQY
TRBV7-9 ASSRITGSPLH
TRBV5-1 ASSLEPNYGYT
TRBV25-1 ASSVPGITEAF
TRBV7-2 ASSLGGLNPYEQY
TRBV11-2 ASSSRGTGELF
TRBV19 ASSMPGYEQY
TRBV2 ASRAGGTNSYNEQF
TRBV13 ASSLGGNYGYT